This T cell receptor beta chain was recovered during a study of cytomegalovirus exposure and HLA in healthy donors. About the research overall: A prior analysis found 117 million unique TCR beta sequences from approximately 200 million T cells. Some 85 million unique TCRs, all from HLA-typed donors, were included in an early release of the data.

Study results and limitations: Analyses of presence and absence presupposed an approximately uniform sequencing depth across donors. A reported reduction in N-insertions relative to the 666-donor mean was seen in an Asian-associated ancestry cluster in a later analysis.

The PCR made use of 60 Vbeta and 13 Jbeta primers. Clones were read by immunoSEQ multiplex PCR, and TCRdb kept only the in-frame ones, dropping some. The sample yields 110,000 to 150,000 clones, 65% to 80% seen once. Comments on this clone: What it binds is not known.

This CDR3 spans 14 amino acids. Germline CDR1 is SEHNR and CDR2 is FQNEAQ (reference sequence). Between the trimmed V and J ends, which lost 5 bases and 2 bases, there was a span of 10 bases. Sequencing was performed on PBMCs. V gene TRBV7-9 combines with J gene TRBJ1-5; the D gene is possibly TRBD1 (6 bases). The sequence derives from a male donor in good health and CMV-seronegative. CDR3 bases: TGTGCCAGCAGCGTGGCAGGGGGCAATCAGCCCCAGCATTTT. This sequence encodes CASSVAGGNQPQHF.